The rows below give T cell receptor beta chains drawn from one sample of a study of blood T cells in healthy people across ages. In TCRdb, the 5' RACE reads were re-called with MiXCR into one record per CDR3 protein. The sample holds 980,000 or so distinct CDR3 sequences; roughly 52% are singletons and the top ten take around an eighth. Source material: blood. Receptor source: a man aged 25 to 40 in good health. The conserved cysteine and the conserved F or W are not part of the CDR3 here.

V,CDR3
TRBV20-1,SAPAAGGPSETQY
TRBV7-8,ASSLGVMGQENEKLF
TRBV25-1,ASSEKGPGGDEQY
TRBV20-1,SARPRRPLMIEAF
TRBV10-3,AISPATSDTQY
TRBV12-3/TRBV12-4,ASNPGLAGYEQY
TRBV20-1,SARDASGVADTQY
TRBV28,ASSFRGRSYNEQF
TRBV4-1,ASSQDPGTPAYGYT
TRBV11-1,ASSLGRGHYEQY
TRBV10-3,AINHEGTGMNEQF
TRBV7-2,ASSPLAGGRF
TRBV7-2,ASSRWGSKETQY
TRBV27,ASGHDRDYGYT
TRBV7-9,ASSARDYPTDTQY
TRBV28,ASSLPGQGRGYEQY
TRBV6-5,ASSYSPGVYGYT
TRBV2,ASREGYSNQPQH
TRBV27,ASSLAAGPQY
TRBV4-1,ASSQDPATAYEQY
TRBV3-1,ASRKWDRGIQETQY
TRBV5-4,ASSSEVTDTQY
TRBV5-1,ASSSGPEYNEQF
TRBV5-1,ASSFAQGEKLF